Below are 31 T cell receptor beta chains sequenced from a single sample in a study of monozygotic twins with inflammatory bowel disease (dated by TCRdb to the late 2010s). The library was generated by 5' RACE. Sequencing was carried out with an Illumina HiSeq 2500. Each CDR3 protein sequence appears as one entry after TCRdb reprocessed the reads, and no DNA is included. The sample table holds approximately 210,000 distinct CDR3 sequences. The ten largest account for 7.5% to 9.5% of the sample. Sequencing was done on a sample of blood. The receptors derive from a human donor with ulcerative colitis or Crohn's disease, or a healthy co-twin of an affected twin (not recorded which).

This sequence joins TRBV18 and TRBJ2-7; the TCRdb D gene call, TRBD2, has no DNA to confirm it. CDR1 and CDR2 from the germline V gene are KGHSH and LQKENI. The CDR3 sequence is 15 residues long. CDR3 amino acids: CASSPALASLREQYF.

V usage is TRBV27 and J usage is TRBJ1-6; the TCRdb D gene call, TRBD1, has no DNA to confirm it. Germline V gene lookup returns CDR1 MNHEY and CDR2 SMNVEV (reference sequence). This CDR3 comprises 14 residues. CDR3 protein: CASARGQMNPPLHF.

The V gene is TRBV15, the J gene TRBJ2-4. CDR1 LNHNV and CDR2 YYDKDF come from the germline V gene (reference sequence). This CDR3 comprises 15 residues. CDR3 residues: CATSRVGLAENIQYF.

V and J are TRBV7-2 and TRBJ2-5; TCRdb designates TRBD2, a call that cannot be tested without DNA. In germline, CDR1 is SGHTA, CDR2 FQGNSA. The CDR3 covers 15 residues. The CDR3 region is CASSLGKGPGETQYF.

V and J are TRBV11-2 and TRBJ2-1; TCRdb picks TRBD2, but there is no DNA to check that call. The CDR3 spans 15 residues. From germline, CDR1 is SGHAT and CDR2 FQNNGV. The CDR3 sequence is CASSFMLNSASEQFF.

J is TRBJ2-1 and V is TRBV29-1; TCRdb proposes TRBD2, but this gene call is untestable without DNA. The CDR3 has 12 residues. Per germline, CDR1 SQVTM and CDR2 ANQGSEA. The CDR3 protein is CTSLEGTGEQFF.

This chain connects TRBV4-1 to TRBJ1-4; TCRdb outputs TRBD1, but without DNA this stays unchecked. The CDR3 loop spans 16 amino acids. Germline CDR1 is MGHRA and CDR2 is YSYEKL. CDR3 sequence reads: CASSHQGLRANEKLFF.

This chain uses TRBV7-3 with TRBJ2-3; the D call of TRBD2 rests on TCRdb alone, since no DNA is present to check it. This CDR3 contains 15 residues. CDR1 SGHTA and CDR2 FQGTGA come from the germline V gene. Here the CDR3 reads CASSLVAGEVDTQYF. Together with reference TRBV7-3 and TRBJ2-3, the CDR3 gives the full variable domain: GAGVSQTPSNKVTEKGKYVELRCDPISGHTALYWYRQSLGQGPEFLIYFQGTGAADDSGLPNDRFFAVRPEGSVSTLKIQRTERGDSAVYLCASSLVAGEVDTQYFGPGTRLTVL.

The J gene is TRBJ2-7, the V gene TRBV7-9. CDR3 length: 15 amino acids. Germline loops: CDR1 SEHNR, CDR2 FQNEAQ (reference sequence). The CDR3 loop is CASSLGGTTSYEQYF. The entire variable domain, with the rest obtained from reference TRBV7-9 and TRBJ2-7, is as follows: DTGVSQNPRHKITKRGQNVTFRCDPISEHNRLYWYRQTLGQGPEFLTYFQNEAQLEKSRLLSDRFSAERPKGSFSTLEIQRTEQGDSAMYLCASSLGGTTSYEQYFGPGTRLTVT.

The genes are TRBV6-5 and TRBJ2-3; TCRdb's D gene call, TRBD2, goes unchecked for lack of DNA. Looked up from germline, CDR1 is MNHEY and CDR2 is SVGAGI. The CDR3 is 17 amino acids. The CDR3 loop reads CASSSIQMTSGTDTQYF.

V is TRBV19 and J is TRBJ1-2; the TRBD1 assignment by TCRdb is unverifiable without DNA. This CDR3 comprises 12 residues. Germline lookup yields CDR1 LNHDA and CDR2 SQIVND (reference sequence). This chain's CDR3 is CASSPTGVSYTF.

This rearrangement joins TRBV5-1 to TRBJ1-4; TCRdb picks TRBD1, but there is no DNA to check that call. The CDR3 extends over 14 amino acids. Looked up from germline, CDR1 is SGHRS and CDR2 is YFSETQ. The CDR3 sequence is CASSSGGNNEKLFF.

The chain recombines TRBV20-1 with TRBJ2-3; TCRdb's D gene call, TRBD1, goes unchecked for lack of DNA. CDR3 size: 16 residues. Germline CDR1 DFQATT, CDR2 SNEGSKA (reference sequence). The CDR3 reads CSATSQGTGGADTQYF.

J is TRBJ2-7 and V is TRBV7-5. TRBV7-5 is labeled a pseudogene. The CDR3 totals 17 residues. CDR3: CISVPEQRRCTAYEQYF.

The CDR3 here is CASNELGGRANNEQFF. The V and J genes are TRBV5-1 and TRBJ2-1; with no DNA, the TCRdb D assignment of TRBD1 cannot be verified. Germline values: CDR1 SGHRS, CDR2 YFSETQ. The CDR3 loop spans 16 amino acids.

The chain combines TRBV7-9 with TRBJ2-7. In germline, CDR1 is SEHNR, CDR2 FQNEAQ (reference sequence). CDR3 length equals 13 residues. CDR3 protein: CASSLVTGYEQYF.

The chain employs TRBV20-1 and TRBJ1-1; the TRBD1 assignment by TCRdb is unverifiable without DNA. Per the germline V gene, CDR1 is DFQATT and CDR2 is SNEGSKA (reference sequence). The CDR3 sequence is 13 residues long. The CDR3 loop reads CSARDRANTEAFF.

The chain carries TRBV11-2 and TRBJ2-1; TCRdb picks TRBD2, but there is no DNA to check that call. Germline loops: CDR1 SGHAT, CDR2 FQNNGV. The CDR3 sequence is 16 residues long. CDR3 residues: CASSLRSGGGYNEQFF.

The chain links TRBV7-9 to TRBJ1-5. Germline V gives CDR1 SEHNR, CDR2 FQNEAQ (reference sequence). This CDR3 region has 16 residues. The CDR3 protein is CASSLLGPDGNQPQHF.

The CDR3 here is CASSFQGQQYEKLFF. The rearrangement joins TRBV5-5 to TRBJ1-4; the TRBD1 assignment by TCRdb is unverifiable without DNA. The length of the CDR3 is 15 residues. The germline V gene encodes CDR1 SGHKS and CDR2 YYEKEE (reference sequence).

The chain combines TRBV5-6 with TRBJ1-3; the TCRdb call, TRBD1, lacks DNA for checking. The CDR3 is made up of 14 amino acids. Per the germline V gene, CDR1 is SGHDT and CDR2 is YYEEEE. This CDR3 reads CASSGGSAGNTIYF.

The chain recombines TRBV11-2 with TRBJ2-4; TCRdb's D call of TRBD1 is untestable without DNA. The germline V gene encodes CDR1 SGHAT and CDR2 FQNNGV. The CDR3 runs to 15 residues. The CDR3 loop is CASSLLKDRGNIQYF.

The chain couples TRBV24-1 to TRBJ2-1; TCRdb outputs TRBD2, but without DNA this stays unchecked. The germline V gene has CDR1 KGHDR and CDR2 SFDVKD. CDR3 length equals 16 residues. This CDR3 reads CATSEPGLAGGRGRFF.

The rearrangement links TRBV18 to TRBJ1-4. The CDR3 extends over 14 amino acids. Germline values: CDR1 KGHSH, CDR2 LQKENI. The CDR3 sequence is CASSNIRTNEKLFF.

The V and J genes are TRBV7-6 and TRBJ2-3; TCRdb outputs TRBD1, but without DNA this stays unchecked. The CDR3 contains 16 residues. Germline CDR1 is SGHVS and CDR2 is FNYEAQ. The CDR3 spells CASSLARLGRTDTQYF.

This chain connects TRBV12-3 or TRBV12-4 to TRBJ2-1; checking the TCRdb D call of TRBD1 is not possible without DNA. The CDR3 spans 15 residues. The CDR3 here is CASSPRDRVDNEQFF.

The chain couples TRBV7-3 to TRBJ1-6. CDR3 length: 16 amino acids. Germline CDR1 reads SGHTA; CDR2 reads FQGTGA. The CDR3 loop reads CASSEGQGLHNSPLHF.

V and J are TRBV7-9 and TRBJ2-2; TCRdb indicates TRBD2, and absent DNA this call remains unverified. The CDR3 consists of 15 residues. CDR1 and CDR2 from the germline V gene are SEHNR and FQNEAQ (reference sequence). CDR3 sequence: CASSYGRGNTGELFF.

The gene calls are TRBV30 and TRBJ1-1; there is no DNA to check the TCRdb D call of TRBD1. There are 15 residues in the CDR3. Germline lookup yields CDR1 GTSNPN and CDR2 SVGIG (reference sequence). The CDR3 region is CAWSDMGGAGTEAFF.

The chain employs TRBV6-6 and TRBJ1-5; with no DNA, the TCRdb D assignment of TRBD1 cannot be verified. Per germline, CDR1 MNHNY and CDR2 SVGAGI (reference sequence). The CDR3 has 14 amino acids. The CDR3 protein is CASRPPISNQPQHF.

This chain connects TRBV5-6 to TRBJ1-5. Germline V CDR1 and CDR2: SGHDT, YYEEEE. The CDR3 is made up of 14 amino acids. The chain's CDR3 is CASSSHGVGEPQHF. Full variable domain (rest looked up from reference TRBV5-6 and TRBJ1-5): DAGVTQSPTHLIKTRGQQVTLRCSPKSGHDTVSWYQQALGQGPQFIFQYYEEEERQRGNFPDRFSGHQFPNYSSELNVNALLLGDSALYLCASSSHGVGEPQHFGDGTRLSIL.